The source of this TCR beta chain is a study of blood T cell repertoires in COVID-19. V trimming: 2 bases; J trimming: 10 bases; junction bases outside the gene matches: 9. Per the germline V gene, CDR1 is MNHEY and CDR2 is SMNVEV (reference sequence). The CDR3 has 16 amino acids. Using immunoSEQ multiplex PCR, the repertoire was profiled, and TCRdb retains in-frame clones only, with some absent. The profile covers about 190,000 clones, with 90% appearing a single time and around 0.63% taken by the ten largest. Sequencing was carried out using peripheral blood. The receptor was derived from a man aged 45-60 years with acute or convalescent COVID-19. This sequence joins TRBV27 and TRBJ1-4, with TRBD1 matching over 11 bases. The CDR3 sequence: CASSLKPGQGGLKLFF. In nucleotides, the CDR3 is TGTGCCAGCAGTTTAAAACCGGGACAGGGGGGGTTAAAACTGTTTTTT.